The next 30 T cell receptor beta chains were all read from a single sample in a study of blood T cells in healthy people across ages. PCR was performed a second time for about 6 to 12 cycles using a sample-barcoded 5' primer and a J-beta primer mix. TCRdb used MiXCR to reprocess the 5' RACE reads, holding one entry per CDR3 protein. Of about 1.4 million distinct CDR3 sequences detected, approximately 60% appear once; the ten largest clones hold 6.5% to 8.5%. The sample was blood. Every receptor here comes from a young man in good health.

The chain recombines TRBV20-1 with TRBJ2-5; maybe TRBD1 (5 bases). With the DNA end fitting TRBJ2-7 better, the J assignment may be wrong. This CDR3 is 12 amino acids long. Germline CDR1 DFQATT, CDR2 SNEGSKA (reference sequence). CDR3 DNA sequence: TGCAGTGGAGTCTCAGGGTCAAGCGAGCAGTACTTC. It is translated as CSGVSGSSEQYF.

This clonotype was seen more than once but under ten times. This rearrangement joins TRBV29-1 to TRBJ1-1; possibly TRBD1 for D (6 bases). V was clipped by 3 bases and J by 3 bases, with 14 bases between them. Germline CDR1 SQVTM, CDR2 ANQGSEA. The CDR3 has 14 amino acids. The CDR3: CSVDPPGVDTEAFF. In nucleotides, the CDR3 is TGCAGCGTTGACCCTCCAGGGGTGGACACTGAAGCTTTCTTT.

This chain links TRBV5-1 with TRBJ1-1; perhaps TRBD1 as D (6 bases). The CDR3 is made up of 14 amino acids. Germline V gives CDR1 SGHRS, CDR2 YFSETQ. V was cut by 2 bases and J by 4 bases, with 12 bases left in between. The CDR3 sequence is CASSFNRVFTEAFF. CDR3 bases: TGCGCCAGCAGCTTTAACAGGGTCTTCACTGAAGCTTTCTTT.

This chain connects TRBV4-1 to TRBJ2-5, with D tentatively TRBD1 (5 bases). The CDR3 consists of 15 residues. In germline, CDR1 is MGHRA, CDR2 YSYEKL. The germline V and J ends were trimmed by 2 bases and 1 base, with 11 bases remaining between them. CDR3 sequence (DNA): TGCGCCAGCAGCCAAACGACAGTCCGCCAAGAGACCCAGTACTTC. Residues: CASSQTTVRQETQYF.

This clonotype appeared a single time. V usage is TRBV4-1 and J usage is TRBJ2-7, with TRBD2 as a possible D gene (6 bases). The end of the DNA aligns better with TRBJ2-5, so the J call may be wrong. The CDR3 runs 16 residues. In germline, CDR1 is MGHRA, CDR2 YSYEKL. CDR3 DNA: TGCGCCAGCAGCCAAGGCATTTATGACCGGGGGGAGACCCAGTACTTC. Residues: CASSQGIYDRGETQYF.

This clonotype showed up just once. This sequence joins TRBV7-2 and TRBJ1-1; D not resolved. The CDR3 runs to 14 residues. The V gene's germline CDR1 is SGHTA and CDR2 FQGNSA. V was clipped by 5 bases and J by 5 bases, with 15 bases between them. The CDR3 nucleotides read TGTGCCAGCAGCCCCGGCGGGTTTGGAACTGAAGCTTTCTTT. This codes for CASSPGGFGTEAFF.

This rearrangement joins TRBV20-1 to TRBJ2-3; no reliable D call. Germline V lookup: CDR1 DFQATT, CDR2 SNEGSKA (reference sequence). V lost 7 bases and J 6 bases, leaving 11 bases between the germline ends. This CDR3 has 11 amino acids. The CDR3 here is CSGLLPDTQYF. The CDR3, as DNA: TGCAGTGGTCTCCTCCCGGATACGCAGTATTTT.

The chain couples TRBV7-2 to TRBJ2-5; 7 bases are a match to TRBD1. Germline assignment: CDR1 SGHTA and CDR2 FQGNSA. V lost 2 bases and J lost 5; bases outside the gene matches: 5. This CDR3 has 14 residues. The CDR3 is CASSLQTGYETQYF. CDR3 nucleotides: TGTGCCAGCAGCTTACAGACAGGGTACGAGACCCAGTACTTC. Using reference TRBV7-2 and TRBJ2-5 for the parts outside the CDR3, the full variable domain is GAGVSQSPSNKVTEKGKDVELRCDPISGHTALYWYRQSLGQGLEFLIYFQGNSAPDKSGLPSDRFSAERTGGSVSTLTIQRTQQEDSAVYLCASSLQTGYETQYFGPGTRLLVL.

The CDR3 coding sequence is TGTGCCAGCAGTTACTCGGGACAGGGGCCCTCTGGAAACACCATATATTTT. Its protein is CASSYSGQGPSGNTIYF. V is TRBV6-5 and J is TRBJ1-3; 10 bases fit TRBD1. The length of the CDR3 is 17 residues. From germline, CDR1 is MNHEY and CDR2 SVGAGI. J lost 0 bases, V lost 0 bases, and 2 bases had no gene match.

This chain uses TRBV20-1 with TRBJ1-5; tentative D call: TRBD1 (5 bases). Trimming shortened V by 6 bases and J by 3 bases, and 21 bases separated the two germline ends. This CDR3 region has 16 residues. Germline V lookup: CDR1 DFQATT, CDR2 SNEGSKA (reference sequence). The CDR3 DNA reads as TGCAGTGCAGGCGGGGTGGGGGACCAATTCAATCAGCCCCAGCATTTT. This encodes CSAGGVGDQFNQPQHF.

The V and J genes are TRBV12-3 or TRBV12-4 and TRBJ2-7; 10 bases map to TRBD2. V lost 5 bases to trimming and J lost 0 bases; unmatched junction nucleotides: 4. CDR3 length: 15 residues. CDR3 sequence: CASSPGLAVSYEQYF. CDR3 bases: TGTGCCAGCAGTCCCGGACTAGCGGTCTCCTACGAGCAGTACTTC.

The chain is built from TRBV4-2 and TRBJ1-2; 7 nucleotides agree with TRBD1. The CDR3 has 15 amino acids. The germline CDR1 and CDR2 sequences are LGHNA and YNFKEQ. The ends lost 1 base at V and 5 bases at J; junction bases unmatched: 7. DNA of the CDR3: TGTGCCAGCAGCCAAGGGACAGGTTTGTTATATGGCTACACCTTC. Protein: CASSQGTGLLYGYTF.

The chain combines TRBV27 with TRBJ2-7; TRBD1 aligns across 7 bases. The closer fit of TRBJ2-1 to the DNA end suggests the J call may be wrong. Germline CDR1 MNHEY, CDR2 SMNVEV (reference sequence). The CDR3 covers 15 residues. The CDR3 region is CASSLWAGGRDEQFF. In nucleotides, the CDR3 is TGTGCCAGCAGTTTATGGGCAGGGGGTAGGGATGAGCAGTTCTTC.

The chain links TRBV29-1 to TRBJ1-1; D remains ambiguous. The V and J ends lost 0 bases and 1 base respectively, with 3 bases between them. CDR3 length: 12 residues. CDR1 is SQVTM and CDR2 is ANQGSEA in the germline V gene. In nucleotides, the CDR3 is TGCAGCGTTGAAGACGGGAACACTGAAGCTTTCTTT. Its translation is CSVEDGNTEAFF.

The rearrangement joins TRBV6-5 to TRBJ1-6; D remains ambiguous. Germline CDR1 reads MNHEY; CDR2 reads SVGAGI. The CDR3 is made up of 12 amino acids. V lost 5 bases and J 8 bases, leaving 7 bases between the germline ends. The DNA of the CDR3 is TGTGCCAGCAGTCTCTGGGATTCACCCCTCCACTTT. This codes for CASSLWDSPLHF.

This chain uses TRBV4-3 with TRBJ2-3; 8 bases line up with TRBD2. V shed 0 bases and J 5 bases; nucleotides not matched to a gene: 4. In germline, CDR1 is LGHNA, CDR2 YSLEER. This CDR3 comprises 15 residues. The CDR3 nucleotides read TGCGCCAGCAGCCAAGATCGGCTAGCGGGAGATACGCAGTATTTT. Amino acid sequence: CASSQDRLAGDTQYF.

V and J are TRBV12-3 or TRBV12-4 and TRBJ2-4; 7 bases are shared with TRBD1. Losses at the gene ends were 6 bases for V and 8 bases for J; bases not matched to a gene: 13. CDR3 length: 15 residues. In DNA form, the CDR3 reads TGTGCCAGCAGCCGCGCTGACAGGGTATCAGACATTCAGTACTTC. Translation: CASSRADRVSDIQYF.

This clonotype showed up many times. One junction end does not reproduce the germline sequence, and a read error may be involved. The chain carries TRBV11-2 and TRBJ2-7; D tentatively fits TRBD1 or TRBD2 (5 bases each). This CDR3 region has 13 residues. Germline CDR1 is SGHAT and CDR2 is FQNNGV. As DNA, the CDR3 is TGCGCCAGCAGCTTGGGGGTCTCCTACGAGCAGTACTTC. This codes for CASSLGVSYEQYF.

CDR3 sequence (DNA): TGTGCCAGCAGTTTAATGATGCAGGATAGCGGCTACACCTTC. It is translated as CASSLMMQDSGYTF. V usage is TRBV28 and J usage is TRBJ1-2; D is unresolved. Germline V gene sequence: CDR1 MDHEN, CDR2 SYDVKM. Trimming shortened V by 2 bases and J by 8 bases, and 15 bases separated the two germline ends. There are 14 residues in the CDR3.

The rearrangement links TRBV12-3 or TRBV12-4 to TRBJ2-3; tentative D call: TRBD2 (6 bases). V dropped 7 bases and J dropped 2 bases, with 22 bases sitting between them. The CDR3 runs 17 residues. The CDR3 nucleotides are TGTGCCAGCAACCCCCCGAGGGGACTCGACTTCACAGATACGCAGTATTTT. Translating it yields CASNPPRGLDFTDTQYF.

This clonotype came up a few times. This rearrangement joins TRBV20-1 to TRBJ2-1; D remains ambiguous. Deletions cut 8 bases from V and 6 bases from J, with 8 bases between. The germline V gene has CDR1 DFQATT and CDR2 SNEGSKA (reference sequence). CDR3 length: 10 residues. CDR3 sequence reads: CSTGLNEQFF. As DNA, the CDR3 is TGCAGTACCGGTCTCAATGAGCAGTTCTTC.

J is TRBJ2-7 and V is TRBV5-1; TRBD1 agrees at 10 bases. Judging by the DNA end, TRBJ2-5 fits better; the J call may be wrong. Germline CDR1 reads SGHRS; CDR2 reads YFSETQ. The CDR3 consists of 15 residues. CDR3 in DNA: TGCGCCAGCAGCCCCTGGACAGGGGGAGCGGAGACCCAGTACTTC. The encoded protein is CASSPWTGGAETQYF.

This sequence joins TRBV5-1 and TRBJ2-1, with D perhaps being TRBD1 or TRBD2 (5 bases each). CDR3 size: 15 residues. Germline V gene data show CDR1 as SGHRS and CDR2 as YFSETQ. V shed 4 bases and J shed 7 bases, with 18 bases lying between them. The DNA of the CDR3 is TGCGCCAGCAGCCCTCGACAGCATGAGGGGAATGAGCAGTTCTTC. Translated: CASSPRQHEGNEQFF. Complete variable domain (other parts from reference TRBV5-1 and TRBJ2-1): KAGVTQTPRYLIKTRGQQVTLSCSPISGHRSVSWYQQTPGQGLQFLFEYFSETQRNKGNFPGRFSGRQFSNSRSEMNVSTLELGDSALYLCASSPRQHEGNEQFFGPGTRLTVL.

This sequence joins TRBV7-9 and TRBJ2-3, with 11 bases lining up with TRBD2. The germline V gene has CDR1 SEHNR and CDR2 FQNEAQ (reference sequence). The CDR3 loop spans 18 amino acids. The ends lost 5 bases at V and 2 bases at J; junction bases unmatched: 12. In nucleotides, the CDR3 is TGTGCCAGCAGCGACTATAGCGGGAGGGCCCGACCCACAGATACGCAGTATTTT. Translated: CASSDYSGRARPTDTQYF.

This clonotype occurred a few times. V is TRBV29-1 and J is TRBJ2-7; the D is unclear. CDR1 and CDR2 (germline): SQVTM, ANQGSEA. With 7 bases removed from V and 3 bases from J, the gap between germline ends came to 16 bases. The CDR3 contains 13 residues. The CDR3 sequence: CSARMEIGYEQYF. The CDR3 nucleotides are TGCAGCGCAAGGATGGAAATAGGCTACGAGCAGTACTTC.

This chain connects TRBV12-3 or TRBV12-4 to TRBJ1-2, with a possible D match to TRBD1 (6 bases). Trimming cost V 2 bases and J 8 bases, with 12 bases left between them. This CDR3 contains 13 residues. In nucleotides, the CDR3 is TGTGCCAGCAGTTTAATGGACAGTGAAGGCTACACCTTC. This encodes CASSLMDSEGYTF.

The chain couples TRBV29-1 to TRBJ1-2, with 8 positions matching TRBD1. The CDR3 is 18 residues long. The V segment lost 0 bases and the J segment 0 bases; nucleotides outside the gene matches: 12. CDR1 is SQVTM and CDR2 is ANQGSEA in the germline V gene. CDR3 protein: CSVEDWLGQDPTNYGYTF. CDR3 sequence (DNA): TGCAGCGTTGAAGATTGGCTGGGACAGGACCCTACTAACTATGGCTACACCTTC.

The V call is TRBV25-1, the J call TRBJ1-2; D is unclear. CDR3 length: 14 residues. V gave up 0 bases and J gave up 0 bases, with 5 bases separating them. The germline V gene has CDR1 MGHDK and CDR2 SYGVNS. The CDR3 is CASSEYSPNYGYTF. The CDR3 region has the DNA TGTGCCAGCAGTGAATACAGTCCTAACTATGGCTACACCTTC.

The chain joins TRBV6-2 or TRBV6-3 to TRBJ2-7; 7 nucleotides agree with TRBD2. From germline, CDR1 is MNHEY and CDR2 SVGEGT. This CDR3 contains 16 residues. V gave up 7 bases and J gave up 4 bases; unmatched junction bases: 16. CDR3 protein: CASKVRSGLVSYEQYF. DNA for the CDR3: TGTGCCAGCAAGGTTAGGAGCGGACTAGTTTCTTACGAGCAGTACTTC.

The rearrangement uses TRBV14 and TRBJ2-6; D is unclear. V was trimmed by 4 bases and J by 4 bases, leaving 8 bases between them. The CDR3 spans 14 residues. The germline V gene encodes CDR1 SGHDN and CDR2 FVKESK. The CDR3 sequence is CASSLTLGANVLTF. The CDR3, as DNA: TGTGCCAGCAGCCTTACCCTCGGGGCCAACGTCCTGACTTTC.